The 16 T cell receptor beta chains reported below all come from one sample, sequenced in a study of regulatory T cells in long-lasting Graves disease. Through Arm-PCR of CDR3 regions and iRepertoire HTBI primers, TCR beta libraries were built. Using its own MiXCR run on the multiplex PCR reads, TCRdb lists one record per CDR3 protein. The sample carries over 300,000 distinct CDR3 sequences, roughly a sixth recorded once. Documented time point: newly diagnosed GD, antithyroid drugs for less than 3 months. The TCR library was made from RNA that had been extracted from PBMCs in TRIzol. The sequencing here drew on peripheral blood mononuclear cells (PBMCs), taken at new diagnosis, from a patient treated with antithyroid drugs. The receptors stem from a female donor with Graves disease.

This clonotype showed up just a few times. V gene TRBV4-1 combines with J gene TRBJ2-1, with a tentative D call TRBD1 (5 bases). There are 14 residues in the CDR3. V was shortened by 3 bases and J by 7 bases, with 13 bases between the two germline ends. Germline values: CDR1 MGHRA, CDR2 YSYEKL. CDR3 protein: CASSQLQGGNEQFF. The CDR3 DNA reads as TGCGCCAGCAGCCAGCTCCAGGGCGGAAATGAGCAGTTCTTC.

This clonotype was counted only a few times. Since a much larger clone is just one base distant, this may be a read error. The missing conserved phenylalanine or tryptophan at the end of this CDR3 makes a read error likely. The chain uses TRBV27 and TRBJ2-7, with TRBD1 matching over 8 bases. The CDR3 is 15 amino acids. V lost 5 bases to trimming and J lost 2 bases; unmatched junction nucleotides: 8. In germline, CDR1 is MNHEY, CDR2 SMNVEV (reference sequence). The CDR3 DNA is TGTGCCAGCAGTCTAGGGACAGGTTCTGCCTACGAGCAGTACCTC. Its protein product is CASSLGTGSAYEQYL.

There are many counts of this clonotype. The CDR3 spells CASRWGRRSNYGYTF. In nucleotides, the CDR3 is TGTGCCAGCCGATGGGGGAGGCGATCTAACTATGGCTACACCTTC. The V and J genes are TRBV7-2 and TRBJ1-2, with a possible D match to TRBD1 (5 bases). CDR3 size: 15 residues. V dropped 8 bases and J dropped 0 bases, with 16 bases sitting between them. Per the germline V gene, CDR1 is SGHTA and CDR2 is FQGNSA.

This clonotype was seen repeatedly, ten times or more. The chain combines TRBV20-1 with TRBJ2-1, with 8 nucleotides matching TRBD2. The V and J ends lost 6 bases and 6 bases, in that order; junction bases with no gene match: 13. This CDR3 comprises 15 residues. Germline-derived CDR1 and CDR2 are DFQATT and SNEGSKA (reference sequence). The CDR3: CSANLGAGDSNEQFF. The CDR3 DNA reads TGCAGTGCAAACCTTGGAGCGGGAGATTCCAATGAGCAGTTCTTC.

This clonotype was seen a few times. J is TRBJ1-2 and V is TRBV9; 9 bases are shared with TRBD1. The CDR3 is 13 residues long. V lost 2 bases, J lost 8 bases, and 4 bases stayed unmatched. Germline V gives CDR1 SGDLS, CDR2 YYNGEE. The CDR3 region is CASSVTGGPGYTF. The CDR3 DNA sequence: TGTGCCAGCAGCGTTACAGGGGGCCCAGGCTACACCTTC. Combining the CDR3 with reference TRBV9 and TRBJ1-2 gives the whole variable domain DSGVTQTPKHLITATGQRVTLRCSPRSGDLSVYWYQQSLDQGLQFLIQYYNGEERAKGNILERFSAQQFPDLHSELNLSSLELGDSALYFCASSVTGGPGYTFGSGTRLTVV.

This chain links TRBV27 with TRBJ1-5; 7 positions agree with TRBD1. The V gene's germline CDR1 is MNHEY and CDR2 SMNVEV (reference sequence). The CDR3 contains 15 residues. V lost 5 bases, J lost 7 bases, and 11 bases stayed unmatched. The CDR3 protein is CASSPQDRAGQPQHF. CDR3 in DNA: TGTGCCAGCAGTCCCCAAGACAGGGCCGGGCAGCCCCAGCATTTT.

This clonotype has a count of ten or more. The chain employs TRBV5-6 and TRBJ1-2; tentative D call: TRBD1 (5 bases). The CDR3 sequence is 14 residues long. Trimming shortened V by 7 bases and J by 7 bases, and 20 bases separated the two germline ends. CDR1 SGHDT and CDR2 YYEEEE come from the germline V gene. The CDR3 protein is CASQPTLGELGYTF. The CDR3 region has the DNA TGTGCCAGCCAGCCGACGCTGGGGGAACTTGGCTACACCTTC.

This clonotype was seen repeatedly, ten times or more. V and J are TRBV28 and TRBJ2-5, with unresolved D. Looked up from germline, CDR1 is MDHEN and CDR2 is SYDVKM. Trimming cost V 1 base and J 2 bases, with 11 bases left between them. There are 15 residues in the CDR3. The CDR3 DNA follows: TGTGCCAGCAGTTTATTGGCGCGTCAGCAAGAGACCCAGTACTTC. It yields the protein CASSLLARQQETQYF.

This clonotype was counted at least ten times. The V and J genes are TRBV6-2 or TRBV6-3 and TRBJ1-2; D unclear. This CDR3 is 13 amino acids long. Per the germline V gene, CDR1 is MNHEY and CDR2 is SVGEGT. Trimming shortened V by 5 bases and J by 4 bases, and 11 bases separated the two germline ends. The CDR3 DNA follows: TGTGCCAGCAGTGACCAGGCCCCCTATGGCTACACCTTC. It encodes CASSDQAPYGYTF.

CDR3 bases: TGTGCCAGCAAGGATTCTGCAGCCGGCGCTAGCACAGATACGCAGTATTTT. Amino acid sequence: CASKDSAAGASTDTQYF. V is TRBV5-4 and J is TRBJ2-3; D ambiguous. Germline assignment: CDR1 SGHNT and CDR2 YYREEE (reference sequence). The germline V and J ends were trimmed by 6 bases and 0 bases, with 20 bases remaining between them. This CDR3 contains 17 residues.

This clonotype was recorded a few times. The V call is TRBV7-6, the J call TRBJ2-2; D gene ambiguous. V was cut by 1 base and J by 5 bases, with 14 bases left in between. This CDR3 is 16 amino acids long. CDR1 and CDR2 from the germline V gene are SGHVS and FNYEAQ. In DNA form, the CDR3 reads TGTGCCAGCAGCTTAGACGTCCCGACTGCAACCGGGGAGCTGTTTTTT. Translating gives CASSLDVPTATGELFF.

The J gene is TRBJ1-1, the V gene TRBV27, with D perhaps TRBD1 (6 bases). With 6 bases removed from V and 4 bases from J, the gap between germline ends came to 15 bases. Per the germline V gene, CDR1 is MNHEY and CDR2 is SMNVEV (reference sequence). CDR3 size: 14 residues. The CDR3 here is CASSNPGGATEAFF. The DNA for the CDR3 is TGTGCCAGCAGCAACCCTGGGGGGGCCACTGAAGCTTTCTTT.

Many counts were recorded for this clonotype. The V and J genes are TRBV24-1 and TRBJ1-4, with TRBD1 matching over 7 bases. The germline V gene encodes CDR1 KGHDR and CDR2 SFDVKD. This CDR3 has 15 residues. Losses at the gene ends were 3 bases for V and 3 bases for J; bases not matched to a gene: 3. CDR3 in amino acids: CATSDGQASNEKLFF. In nucleotides, the CDR3 is TGTGCCACCAGTGATGGACAGGCCTCTAATGAAAAACTGTTTTTT.

This clonotype was seen at least ten times. CDR3 in DNA: TGTGCCAGCGCGGAATTGGACAGGGGGCATGATGAGCAGTTCTTC. It codes for CASAELDRGHDEQFF. The J gene is TRBJ2-1, the V gene TRBV7-2; TRBD1 aligns across 11 bases. J was trimmed by 8 bases and V by 8 bases; bases with no gene match: 11. CDR1 is SGHTA and CDR2 is FQGNSA in the germline V gene. The CDR3 is made up of 15 amino acids.

This clonotype was recorded at least ten times. The rearrangement links TRBV4-2 to TRBJ2-7; TRBD2 agrees at 11 bases. The junction had 12 bases not matched to a gene; V was cut back by 4 bases and J by 4 bases. Germline V gives CDR1 LGHNA, CDR2 YNFKEQ. The length of the CDR3 is 17 residues. The chain's CDR3 is CASSPAMSSGRNYEQYF. CDR3 sequence (DNA): TGTGCCAGCAGCCCAGCCATGTCTAGCGGGAGGAATTACGAGCAGTACTTC.

This clonotype has at least ten counts. V is TRBV7-6 and J is TRBJ2-3, with D uncertain. V lost 4 bases and J 4 bases, leaving 15 bases between the germline ends. The CDR3 is 15 amino acids. From germline, CDR1 is SGHVS and CDR2 FNYEAQ. CDR3 sequence reads: CASSSTLAPADTQYF. The DNA for the CDR3 is TGTGCCAGCAGCTCGACTTTAGCCCCTGCAGATACGCAGTATTTT.